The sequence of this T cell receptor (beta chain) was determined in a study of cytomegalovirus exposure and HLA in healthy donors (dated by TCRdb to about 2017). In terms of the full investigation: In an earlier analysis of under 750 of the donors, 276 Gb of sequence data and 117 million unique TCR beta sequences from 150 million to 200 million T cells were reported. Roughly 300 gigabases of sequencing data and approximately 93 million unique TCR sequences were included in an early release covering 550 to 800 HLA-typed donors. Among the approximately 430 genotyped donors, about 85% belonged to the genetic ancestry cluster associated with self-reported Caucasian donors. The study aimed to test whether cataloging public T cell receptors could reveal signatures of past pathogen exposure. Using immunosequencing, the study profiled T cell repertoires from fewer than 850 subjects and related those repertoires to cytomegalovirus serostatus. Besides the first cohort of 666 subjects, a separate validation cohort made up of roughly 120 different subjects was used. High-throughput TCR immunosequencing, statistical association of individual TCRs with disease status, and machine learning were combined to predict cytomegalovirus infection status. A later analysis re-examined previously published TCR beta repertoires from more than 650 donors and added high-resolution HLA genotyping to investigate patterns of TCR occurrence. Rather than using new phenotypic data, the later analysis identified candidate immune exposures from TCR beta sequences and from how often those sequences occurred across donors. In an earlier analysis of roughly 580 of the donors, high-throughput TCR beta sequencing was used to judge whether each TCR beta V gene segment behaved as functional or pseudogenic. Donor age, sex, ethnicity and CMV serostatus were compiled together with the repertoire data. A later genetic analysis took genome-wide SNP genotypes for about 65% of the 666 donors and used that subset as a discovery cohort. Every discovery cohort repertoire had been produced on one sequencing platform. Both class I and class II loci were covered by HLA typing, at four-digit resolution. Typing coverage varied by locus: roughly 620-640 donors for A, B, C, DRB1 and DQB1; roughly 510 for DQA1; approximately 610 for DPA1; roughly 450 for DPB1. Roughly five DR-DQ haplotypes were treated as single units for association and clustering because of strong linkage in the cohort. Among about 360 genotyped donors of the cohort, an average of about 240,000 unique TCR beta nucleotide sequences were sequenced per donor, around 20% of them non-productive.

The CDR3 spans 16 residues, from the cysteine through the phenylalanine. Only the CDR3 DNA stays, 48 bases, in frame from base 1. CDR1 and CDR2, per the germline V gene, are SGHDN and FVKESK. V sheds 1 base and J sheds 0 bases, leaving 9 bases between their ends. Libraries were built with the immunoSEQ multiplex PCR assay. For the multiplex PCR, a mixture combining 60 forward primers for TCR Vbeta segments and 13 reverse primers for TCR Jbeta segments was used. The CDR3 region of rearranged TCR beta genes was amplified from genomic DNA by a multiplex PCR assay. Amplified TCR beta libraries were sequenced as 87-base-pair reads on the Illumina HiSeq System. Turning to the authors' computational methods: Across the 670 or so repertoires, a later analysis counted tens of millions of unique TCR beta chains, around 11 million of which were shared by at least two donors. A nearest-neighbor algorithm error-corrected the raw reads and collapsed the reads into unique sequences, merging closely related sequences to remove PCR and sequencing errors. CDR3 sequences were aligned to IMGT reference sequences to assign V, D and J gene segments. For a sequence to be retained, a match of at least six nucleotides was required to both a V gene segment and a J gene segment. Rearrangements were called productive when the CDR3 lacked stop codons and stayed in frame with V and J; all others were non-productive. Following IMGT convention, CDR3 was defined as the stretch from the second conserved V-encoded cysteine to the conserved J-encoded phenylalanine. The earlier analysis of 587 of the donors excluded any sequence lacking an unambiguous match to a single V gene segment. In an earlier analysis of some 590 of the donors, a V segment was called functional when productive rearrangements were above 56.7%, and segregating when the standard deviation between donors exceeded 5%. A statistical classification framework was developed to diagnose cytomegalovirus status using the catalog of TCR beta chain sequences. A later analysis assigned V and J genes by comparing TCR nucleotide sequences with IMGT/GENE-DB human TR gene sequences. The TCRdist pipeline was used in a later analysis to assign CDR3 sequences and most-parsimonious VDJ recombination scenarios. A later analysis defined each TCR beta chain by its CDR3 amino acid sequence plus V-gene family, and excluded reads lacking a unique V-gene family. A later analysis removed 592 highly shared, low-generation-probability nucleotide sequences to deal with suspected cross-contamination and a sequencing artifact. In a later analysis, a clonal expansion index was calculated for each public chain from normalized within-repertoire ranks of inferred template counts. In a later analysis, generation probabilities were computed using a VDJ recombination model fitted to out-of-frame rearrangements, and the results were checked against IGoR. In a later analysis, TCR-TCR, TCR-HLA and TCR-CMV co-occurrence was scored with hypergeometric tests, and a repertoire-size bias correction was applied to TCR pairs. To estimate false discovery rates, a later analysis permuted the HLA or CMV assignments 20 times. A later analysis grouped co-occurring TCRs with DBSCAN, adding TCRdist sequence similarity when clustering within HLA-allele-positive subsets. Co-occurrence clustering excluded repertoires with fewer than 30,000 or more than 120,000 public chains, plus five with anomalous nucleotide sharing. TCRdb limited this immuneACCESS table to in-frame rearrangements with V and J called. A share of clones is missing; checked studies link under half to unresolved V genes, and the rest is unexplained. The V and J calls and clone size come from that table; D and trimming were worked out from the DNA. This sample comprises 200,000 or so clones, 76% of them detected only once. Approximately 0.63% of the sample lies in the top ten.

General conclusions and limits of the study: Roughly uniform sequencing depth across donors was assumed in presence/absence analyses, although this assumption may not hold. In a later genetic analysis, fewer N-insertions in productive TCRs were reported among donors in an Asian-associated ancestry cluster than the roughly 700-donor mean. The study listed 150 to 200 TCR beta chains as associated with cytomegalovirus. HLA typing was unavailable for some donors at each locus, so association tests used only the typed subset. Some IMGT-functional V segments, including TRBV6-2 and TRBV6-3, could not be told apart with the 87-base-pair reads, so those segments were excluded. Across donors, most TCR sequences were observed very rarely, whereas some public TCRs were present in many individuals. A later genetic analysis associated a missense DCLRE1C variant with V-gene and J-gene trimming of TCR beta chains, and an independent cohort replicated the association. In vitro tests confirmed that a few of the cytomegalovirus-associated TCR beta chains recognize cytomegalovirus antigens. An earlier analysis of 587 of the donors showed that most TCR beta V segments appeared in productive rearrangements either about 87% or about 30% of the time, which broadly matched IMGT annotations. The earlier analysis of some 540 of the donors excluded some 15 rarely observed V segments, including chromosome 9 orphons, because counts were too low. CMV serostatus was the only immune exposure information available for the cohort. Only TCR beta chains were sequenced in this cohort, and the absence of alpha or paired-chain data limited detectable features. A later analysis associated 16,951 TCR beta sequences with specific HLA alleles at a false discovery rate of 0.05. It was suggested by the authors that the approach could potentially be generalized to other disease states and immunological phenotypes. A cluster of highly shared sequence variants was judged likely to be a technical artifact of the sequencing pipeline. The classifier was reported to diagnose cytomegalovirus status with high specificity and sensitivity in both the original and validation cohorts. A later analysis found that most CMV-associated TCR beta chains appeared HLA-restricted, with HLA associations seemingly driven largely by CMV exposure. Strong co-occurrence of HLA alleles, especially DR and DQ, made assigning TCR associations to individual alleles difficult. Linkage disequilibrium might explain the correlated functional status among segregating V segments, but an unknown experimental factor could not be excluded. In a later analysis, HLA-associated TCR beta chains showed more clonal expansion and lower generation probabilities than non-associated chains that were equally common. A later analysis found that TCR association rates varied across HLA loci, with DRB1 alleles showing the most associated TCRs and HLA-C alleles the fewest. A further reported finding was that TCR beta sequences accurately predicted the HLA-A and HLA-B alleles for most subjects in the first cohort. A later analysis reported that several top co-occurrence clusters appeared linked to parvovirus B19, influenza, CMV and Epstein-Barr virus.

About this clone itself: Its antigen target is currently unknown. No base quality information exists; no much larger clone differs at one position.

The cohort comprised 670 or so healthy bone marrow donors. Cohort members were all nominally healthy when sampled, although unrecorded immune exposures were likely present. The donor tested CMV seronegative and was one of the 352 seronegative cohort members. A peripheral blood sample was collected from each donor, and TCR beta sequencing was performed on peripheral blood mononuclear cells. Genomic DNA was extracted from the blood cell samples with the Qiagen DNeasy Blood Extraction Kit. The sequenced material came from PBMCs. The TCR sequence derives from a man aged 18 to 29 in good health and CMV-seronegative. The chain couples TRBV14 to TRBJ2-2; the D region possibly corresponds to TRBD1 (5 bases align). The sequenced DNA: TGTGCCAGCAGCCAAGCCCCAGGGACGAACACCGGGGAGCTGTTTTTT. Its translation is CASSQAPGTNTGELFF.